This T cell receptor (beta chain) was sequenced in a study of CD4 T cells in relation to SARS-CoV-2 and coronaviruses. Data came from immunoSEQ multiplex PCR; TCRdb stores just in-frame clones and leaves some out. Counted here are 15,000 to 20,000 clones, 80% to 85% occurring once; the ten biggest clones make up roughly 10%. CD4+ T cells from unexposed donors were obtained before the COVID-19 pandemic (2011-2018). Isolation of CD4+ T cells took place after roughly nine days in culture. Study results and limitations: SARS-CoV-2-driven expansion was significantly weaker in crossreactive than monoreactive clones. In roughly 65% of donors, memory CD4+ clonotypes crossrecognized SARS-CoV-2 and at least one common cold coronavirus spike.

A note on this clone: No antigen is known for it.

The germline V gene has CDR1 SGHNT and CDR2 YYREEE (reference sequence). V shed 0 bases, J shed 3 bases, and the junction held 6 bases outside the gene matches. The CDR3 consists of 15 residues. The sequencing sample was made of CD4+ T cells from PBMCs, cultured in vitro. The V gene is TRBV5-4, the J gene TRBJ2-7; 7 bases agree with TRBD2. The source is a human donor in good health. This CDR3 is CASSLAASGGYEQYF. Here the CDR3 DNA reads TGTGCCAGCAGCTTGGCGGCTAGCGGAGGCTACGAGCAGTACTTC. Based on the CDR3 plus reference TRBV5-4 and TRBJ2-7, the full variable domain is ETGVTQSPTHLIKTRGQQVTLRCSSQSGHNTVSWYQQALGQGPQFIFQYYREEENGRGNFPPRFSGLQFPNYSSELNVNALELDDSALYLCASSLAASGGYEQYFGPGTRLTVT.